These 6 T cell receptor beta chains share one sample of origin, sequenced in a study of shared clonotypes between healthy human individuals. Only in-frame clones appear in the TCRdb table, and some are missing; sequencing was by immunoSEQ multiplex PCR. In the table there are approximately 500,000 clones, 95% to 97% of which are singletons. Source material: naive CD4+ T cells sorted from blood. As to subset: CD45RA+ positively selected. The receptors come from a young woman in good health.

This clone was observed a handful of times. The rearrangement links TRBV2 to TRBJ1-2; D not certain. From germline, CDR1 is SNHLY and CDR2 FYNNEI. V was pared by 0 bases and J by 7 bases, with 15 bases between. The length of the CDR3 is 15 residues. The CDR3 protein is CASSEALWGSGGYTF. In DNA, the CDR3 is TGTGCCAGCAGTGAAGCGCTTTGGGGTTCCGGTGGCTACACCTTC.

This clone appeared a few times. The CDR3 region is CASLGTYGYTF. The DNA for the CDR3 is TGTGCCAGCCTAGGGACCTATGGCTACACCTTC. This chain uses TRBV28 with TRBJ1-2; D is possibly TRBD1 (5 bases). Germline CDR1 is MDHEN and CDR2 is SYDVKM. Trimming removed 8 bases from V and 4 bases from J, with 8 bases in between. This CDR3 region has 11 residues.

This rearrangement joins TRBV6-1 to TRBJ2-1; 11 positions match TRBD2. V was pared by 9 bases and J by 6 bases, with 1 base of the junction left unmatched. Per germline, CDR1 MNHNS and CDR2 SASEGT. This CDR3 is built from 12 residues. CDR3: CASGLAGNEQFF. The CDR3 DNA is TGTGCCAGTGGACTAGCGGGCAATGAGCAGTTCTTC.

The chain combines TRBV27 with TRBJ2-5; D is perhaps TRBD1 (5 bases). Germline-derived CDR1 and CDR2 are MNHEY and SMNVEV (reference sequence). There are 11 residues in the CDR3. The V end lost 5 bases, the J end lost 7 bases, and 8 bases lay between the germline ends. CDR3 in DNA: TGTGCCAGCAGTCATAGGGGGACCCAGTACTTC. Protein product: CASSHRGTQYF.

The J gene is TRBJ1-1, the V gene TRBV6-1; D unclear. CDR1 is MNHNS, CDR2 SASEGT, per germline. The CDR3 extends over 15 amino acids. The V end was cut by 1 base, the J end by 2 bases, with 11 bases between. In DNA, the CDR3 is TGTGCCAGCAGTGAAGTCCGGAGGGCTAACACTGAAGCTTTCTTT. It is translated as CASSEVRRANTEAFF.

The chain joins TRBV5-4 to TRBJ2-3; 9 bases line up with TRBD2. The germline CDR1 and CDR2 sequences are SGHNT and YYREEE (reference sequence). This CDR3 comprises 13 residues. After removal of 10 bases from V and 6 bases from J, the junction contained 9 bases not matched to a gene. The CDR3 loop is CACGTSPRDTQYF. The CDR3 DNA reads as TGTGCCTGCGGGACTAGCCCCAGGGATACGCAGTATTTT.